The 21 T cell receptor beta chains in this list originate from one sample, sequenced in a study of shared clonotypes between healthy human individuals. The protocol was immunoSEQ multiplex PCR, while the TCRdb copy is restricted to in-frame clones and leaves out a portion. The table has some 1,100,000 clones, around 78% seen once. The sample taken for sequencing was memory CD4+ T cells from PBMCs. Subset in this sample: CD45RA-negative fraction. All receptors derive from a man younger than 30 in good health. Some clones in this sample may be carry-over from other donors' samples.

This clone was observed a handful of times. CDR3 in DNA: TGTGCCTGGGCCGGAAATAACGAAAAACTGTTTTTT. Protein product: CAWAGNNEKLFF. The chain uses TRBV30 and TRBJ1-4; D is ambiguous. Trimming shortened V by 5 bases and J by 8 bases, and 12 bases separated the two germline ends. The CDR3 has 12 amino acids. Germline V CDR1 and CDR2: GTSNPN, SVGIG (reference sequence). Using reference TRBV30 and TRBJ1-4 for the parts outside the CDR3, the full variable domain is SQTIHQWPATLVQPVGSPLSLECTVEGTSNPNLYWYRQAAGRGLQLLFYSVGIGQISSEVPQNLSASRPQDRQFILSSKKLLLSDSGFYLCAWAGNNEKLFFGSGTQLSVL.

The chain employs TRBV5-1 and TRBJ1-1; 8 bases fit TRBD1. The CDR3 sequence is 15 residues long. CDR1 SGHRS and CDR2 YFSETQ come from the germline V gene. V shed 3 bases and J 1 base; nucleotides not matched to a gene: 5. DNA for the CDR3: TGCGCCAGCAGCTCGGACAGGGTAAAGAACACTGAAGCTTTCTTT. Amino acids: CASSSDRVKNTEAFF. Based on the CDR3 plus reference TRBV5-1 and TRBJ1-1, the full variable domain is KAGVTQTPRYLIKTRGQQVTLSCSPISGHRSVSWYQQTPGQGLQFLFEYFSETQRNKGNFPGRFSGRQFSNSRSEMNVSTLELGDSALYLCASSSDRVKNTEAFFGQGTRLTVV.

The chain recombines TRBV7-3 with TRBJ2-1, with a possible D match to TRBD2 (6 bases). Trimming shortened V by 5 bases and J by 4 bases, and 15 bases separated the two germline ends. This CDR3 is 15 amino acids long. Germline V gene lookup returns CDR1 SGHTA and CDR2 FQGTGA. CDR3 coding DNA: TGTGCCAGCAGCCTACGGGGAGGTAGTTACAATGAGCAGTTCTTC. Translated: CASSLRGGSYNEQFF.

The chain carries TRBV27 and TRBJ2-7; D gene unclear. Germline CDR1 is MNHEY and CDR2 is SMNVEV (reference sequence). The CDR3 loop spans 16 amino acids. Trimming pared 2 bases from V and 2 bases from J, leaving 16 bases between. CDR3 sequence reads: CASSLGYRAPTYEQYF. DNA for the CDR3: TGTGCCAGCAGTTTAGGGTACCGGGCGCCCACCTACGAGCAGTACTTC.

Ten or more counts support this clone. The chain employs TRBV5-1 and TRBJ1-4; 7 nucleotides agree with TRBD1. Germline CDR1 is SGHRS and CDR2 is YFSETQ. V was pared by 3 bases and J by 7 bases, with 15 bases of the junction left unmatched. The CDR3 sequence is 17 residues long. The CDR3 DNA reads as TGCGCCAGCAGCTCCAGAATCAATACAGGGGCGGGTGAAAAACTGTTTTTT. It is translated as CASSSRINTGAGEKLFF.

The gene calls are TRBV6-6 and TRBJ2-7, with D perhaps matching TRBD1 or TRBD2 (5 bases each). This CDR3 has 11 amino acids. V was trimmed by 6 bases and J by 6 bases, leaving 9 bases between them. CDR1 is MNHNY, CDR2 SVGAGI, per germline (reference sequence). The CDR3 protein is CASRLGREQYF. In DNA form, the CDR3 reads TGTGCCAGCAGGTTGGGACGCGAGCAGTACTTC.

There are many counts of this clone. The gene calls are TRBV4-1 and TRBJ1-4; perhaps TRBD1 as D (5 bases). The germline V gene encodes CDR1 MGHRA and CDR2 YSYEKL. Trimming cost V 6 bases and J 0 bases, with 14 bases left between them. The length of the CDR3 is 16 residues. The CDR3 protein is CASRFSGGATNEKLFF. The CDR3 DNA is TGCGCCAGCAGGTTCAGTGGGGGAGCAACTAATGAAAAACTGTTTTTT.

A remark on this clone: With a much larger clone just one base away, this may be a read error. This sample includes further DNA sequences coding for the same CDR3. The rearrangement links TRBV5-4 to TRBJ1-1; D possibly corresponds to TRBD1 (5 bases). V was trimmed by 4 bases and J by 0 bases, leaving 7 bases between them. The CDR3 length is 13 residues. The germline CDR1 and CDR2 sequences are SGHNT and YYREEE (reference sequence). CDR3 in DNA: TGTGCCAGCAGCCTGACAGTGAACACTGAAGCTTTCTTT. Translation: CASSLTVNTEAFF.

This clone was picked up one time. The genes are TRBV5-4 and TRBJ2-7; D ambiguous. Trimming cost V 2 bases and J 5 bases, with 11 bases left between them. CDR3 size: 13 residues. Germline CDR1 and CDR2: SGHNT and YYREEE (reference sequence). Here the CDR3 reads CASSLDAFNEQYF. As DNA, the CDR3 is TGTGCCAGCAGCTTAGACGCCTTTAACGAGCAGTACTTC.

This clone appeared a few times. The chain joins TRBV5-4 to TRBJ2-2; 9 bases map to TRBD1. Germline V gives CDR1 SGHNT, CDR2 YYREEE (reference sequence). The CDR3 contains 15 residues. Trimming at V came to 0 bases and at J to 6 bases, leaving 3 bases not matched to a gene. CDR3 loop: CASSLAGQGPGELFF. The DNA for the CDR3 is TGTGCCAGCAGCTTGGCGGGACAGGGACCCGGGGAGCTGTTTTTT.

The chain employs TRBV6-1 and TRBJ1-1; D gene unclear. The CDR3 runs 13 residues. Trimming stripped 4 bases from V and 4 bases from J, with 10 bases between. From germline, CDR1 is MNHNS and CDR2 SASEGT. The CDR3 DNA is TGTGCCAGCAGTGTCCAGTCGATCACTGAAGCTTTCTTT. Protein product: CASSVQSITEAFF.

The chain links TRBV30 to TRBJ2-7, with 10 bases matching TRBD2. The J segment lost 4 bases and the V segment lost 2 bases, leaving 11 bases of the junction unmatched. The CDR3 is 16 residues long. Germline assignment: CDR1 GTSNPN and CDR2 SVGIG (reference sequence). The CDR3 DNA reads TGTGCCTGGAGTACCCTTTTTAGCGGGAGGATTTACGAGCAGTACTTC. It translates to CAWSTLFSGRIYEQYF.

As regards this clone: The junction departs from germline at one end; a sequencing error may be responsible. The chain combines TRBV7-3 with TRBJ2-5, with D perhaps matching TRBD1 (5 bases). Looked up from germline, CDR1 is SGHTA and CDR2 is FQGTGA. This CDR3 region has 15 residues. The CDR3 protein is CASSLTLGVQETQYF. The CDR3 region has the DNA TGTGCCAGCAGCCTAACCCTAGGGGTTCAAGAGACCCAGTACTTC.

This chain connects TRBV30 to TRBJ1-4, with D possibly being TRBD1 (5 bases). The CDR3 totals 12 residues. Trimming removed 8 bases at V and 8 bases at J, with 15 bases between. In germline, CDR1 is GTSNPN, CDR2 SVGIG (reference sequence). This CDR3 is CAGVRGLEKLFF. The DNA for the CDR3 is TGTGCCGGCGTGAGGGGTTTGGAAAAACTGTTTTTT.

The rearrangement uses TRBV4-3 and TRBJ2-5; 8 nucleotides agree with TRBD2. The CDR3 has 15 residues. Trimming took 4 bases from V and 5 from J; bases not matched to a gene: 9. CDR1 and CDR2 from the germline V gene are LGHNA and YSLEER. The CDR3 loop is CASSRRGAGGETQYF. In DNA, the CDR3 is TGCGCCAGCAGCCGCCGAGGGGCGGGAGGTGAGACCCAGTACTTC.

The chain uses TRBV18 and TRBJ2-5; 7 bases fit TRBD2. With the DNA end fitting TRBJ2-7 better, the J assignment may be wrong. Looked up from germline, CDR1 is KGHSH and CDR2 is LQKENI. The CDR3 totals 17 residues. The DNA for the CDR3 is TGTGCCAGCTCACCACCGAGGGCTAGCGGAGATTCCTACGAGCAGTACTTC. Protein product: CASSPPRASGDSYEQYF.

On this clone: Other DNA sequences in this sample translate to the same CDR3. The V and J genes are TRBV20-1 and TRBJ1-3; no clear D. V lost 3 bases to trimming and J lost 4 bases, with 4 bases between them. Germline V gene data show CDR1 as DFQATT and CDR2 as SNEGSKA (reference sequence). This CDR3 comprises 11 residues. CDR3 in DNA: TGCAGTGCTAGGACAGGAAACACCATATATTTT. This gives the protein CSARTGNTIYF.

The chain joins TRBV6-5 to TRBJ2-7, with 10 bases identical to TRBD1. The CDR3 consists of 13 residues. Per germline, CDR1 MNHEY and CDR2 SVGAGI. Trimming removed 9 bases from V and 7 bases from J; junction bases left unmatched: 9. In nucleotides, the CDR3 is TGTGCCAGTTGGGACAGGGGATCGGGGGAGCAGTACTTC. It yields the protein CASWDRGSGEQYF.

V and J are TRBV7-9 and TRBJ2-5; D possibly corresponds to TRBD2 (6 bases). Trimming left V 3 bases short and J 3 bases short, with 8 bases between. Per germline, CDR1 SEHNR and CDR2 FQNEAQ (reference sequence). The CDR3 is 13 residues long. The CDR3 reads CASSFWGEETQYF. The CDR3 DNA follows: TGTGCCAGCAGCTTCTGGGGGGAAGAGACCCAGTACTTC.

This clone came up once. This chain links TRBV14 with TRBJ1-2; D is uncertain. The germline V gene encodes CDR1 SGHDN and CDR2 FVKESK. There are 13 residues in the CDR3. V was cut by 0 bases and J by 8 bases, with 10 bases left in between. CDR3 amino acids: CASSQDYGVGYTF. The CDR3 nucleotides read TGTGCCAGCAGCCAAGATTATGGGGTAGGCTACACCTTC. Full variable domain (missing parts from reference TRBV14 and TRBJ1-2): EAGVTQFPSHSVIEKGQTVTLRCDPISGHDNLYWYRRVMGKEIKFLLHFVKESKQDESGMPNNRFLAERTGGTYSTLKVQPAELEDSGVYFCASSQDYGVGYTFGSGTRLTVV.

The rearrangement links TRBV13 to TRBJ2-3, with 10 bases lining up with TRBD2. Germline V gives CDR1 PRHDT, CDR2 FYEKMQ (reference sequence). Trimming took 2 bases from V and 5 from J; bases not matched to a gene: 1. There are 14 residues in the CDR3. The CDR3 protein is CASSLSGREDTQYF. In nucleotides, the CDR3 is TGTGCCAGCAGCTTAAGCGGGAGGGAAGATACGCAGTATTTT.